This T cell receptor (beta chain) was obtained from a study of cytomegalovirus exposure and HLA in healthy donors. 13 Jbeta primers and 60 Vbeta primers were used for the PCR. TCRdb's copy holds only in-frame clones and misses some; the assay was immunoSEQ multiplex PCR. The top ten clones hold roughly 5.9% of a sample with around 99,000 clones, roughly 71% of them seen once. The sequenced material came from PBMCs. The clonotype originates from a woman aged 70 to 79 in good health and CMV-seropositive.

CDR3 loop: CASSRQGSNTGELFF. The CDR3 DNA is TGTGCCAGCAGCCGACAGGGGTCGAACACCGGGGAGCTGTTTTTT. The chain uses TRBV5-6 and TRBJ2-2; 8 nucleotides line up with TRBD1. Trimming at V came to 4 bases and at J to 0 bases, leaving 2 bases not matched to a gene. The germline gives CDR1 SGHDT, CDR2 YYEEEE. This CDR3 region has 15 residues.